The 7 T cell receptor beta chains in this list originate from one sample, sequenced in a study of CD8+CD57+ T cells in acquired aplastic anemia. Genomic DNA was employed as the template in profiling TCR beta VDJ and CDR3. TCRdb redid the calling of the reads with MiXCR, one entry per CDR3 protein. The sample includes 150,000 to 200,000 distinct CDR3 sequences, about 60% of them seen just once. Sequencing input: sorted CD4+, CD8+, or CD8+CD57+ T cells (not recorded which) from PBMCs. Every receptor here comes from a human donor in good health.

V usage is TRBV25-1 and J usage is TRBJ2-3; 8 nucleotides align to TRBD2. The CDR3 has 15 residues. With 4 bases clipped from V and 4 bases from J, the junction kept 7 bases outside the gene matches. Germline lookup yields CDR1 MGHDK and CDR2 SYGVNS. CDR3 sequence (DNA): TGTGCCAGCAGTGTCGGAAGCGGGGGCCCAGATACGCAGTATTTT. This codes for CASSVGSGGPDTQYF.

The V gene is TRBV29-1, the J gene TRBJ1-2; D unclear. V lost 7 bases and J 6 bases, leaving 15 bases between the germline ends. Germline CDR1 is SQVTM and CDR2 is ANQGSEA. The CDR3 length is 12 residues. The CDR3 is CSAGDNYHGYTF. Here the CDR3 DNA reads TGCAGCGCCGGAGACAACTACCATGGCTACACCTTC.

The sample holds many counts of this clonotype. V and J are TRBV29-1 and TRBJ2-1; maybe TRBD2 (6 bases). Trimming cost V 7 bases and J 6 bases, with 10 bases left between them. Germline assignment: CDR1 SQVTM and CDR2 ANQGSEA. This CDR3 is 11 amino acids long. This CDR3 reads CSATSFNEQFF. DNA of the CDR3: TGCAGCGCGACTAGTTTCAATGAGCAGTTCTTC.

Regarding this clonotype: It may be a read error: a sequence one base away is much more abundant. The chain carries TRBV6-1 and TRBJ1-1; D may be TRBD1 (6 bases). The V gene lost 6 bases and the J gene lost 4 bases, with 18 bases spanning the gap. Germline V lookup: CDR1 MNHNS, CDR2 SASEGT. The CDR3 has 15 residues. The CDR3 nucleotides are TGTGCCAGCAGGGCCCCGGCAGGGGATTTCACTGAAGCTTTCTTT. This codes for CASRAPAGDFTEAFF.

This clonotype occurred a few times. A single base separates this from a much larger clone, so it may be a read error. The genes are TRBV9 and TRBJ2-7; 8 nucleotides line up with TRBD2. Germline values: CDR1 SGDLS, CDR2 YYNGEE. J gave up 9 bases and V 3 bases, and 14 bases lay outside the gene matches. The CDR3 is 15 residues long. The DNA for the CDR3 is TGTGCCAGCAGCGCACCGGGACTAGGAGTTGTGGGGCAGTACTTC. Translated: CASSAPGLGVVGQYF.

The chain has TRBV6-4 and TRBJ2-2, with D tentatively TRBD1 or TRBD2 (7 bases each). Per germline, CDR1 MRHNA and CDR2 SNTAGT. The V end lost 6 bases, the J end lost 5 bases, and 13 bases lay between the germline ends. This CDR3 spans 14 amino acids. As DNA, the CDR3 is TGTGCCAGCAGCAGACAGGGAGGGACCGGGGAGCTGTTTTTT. This translates into CASSRQGGTGELFF.

V is TRBV24-1 and J is TRBJ2-3; 10 nucleotides agree with TRBD2. V lost 4 bases and J lost 9; bases outside the gene matches: 12. Germline CDR1 KGHDR, CDR2 SFDVKD. The CDR3 has 16 residues. The CDR3 DNA reads as TGTGCCACCAGTGAGATAAGCGGGAGGGTAGAGGAGACGCAGTATTTT. Its protein product is CATSEISGRVEETQYF.